This TCR beta chain was identified in a study of blood T cell repertoires in COVID-19. About the study: The samples span acute and convalescent COVID-19 from the United States, Italy and Spain. PBMCs, B-cell-depleted T cells, or T cells provided the cDNA or gDNA that made up the material.

In the authors' workflow: Estimation of nucleated cell counts was performed using reference gene primer amplification. Only in-frame clones appear in the TCRdb table, and some are missing; sequencing was by immunoSEQ multiplex PCR. For V, J and clone size, that table is used; D and trimming come from the DNA. Of some 66,000 clones listed, roughly nine tenths are singletons. CDR1 and CDR2 (germline): SNHLY, FYNNEI. The CDR3 is 15 residues long. With 6 bases removed from V and 0 bases from J, the gap between germline ends came to 15 bases. The TCR was taken from a human donor in a cohort sampled during active COVID-19. The chain links TRBV2 to TRBJ2-7; possibly TRBD2 for D (5 bases). Material: peripheral blood. The CDR3 DNA reads as TGTGCCAGCAGGGTCCCCTGGAGGAACTCCTACGAGCAGTACTTC. This translates into CASRVPWRNSYEQYF.